The clone carrying this T cell receptor beta chain appeared once. Per the study methods: For nucleated cells, counts were estimated from reference gene primer amplification. Assay: immunoSEQ multiplex PCR; the TCRdb copy retains only in-frame clones and omits some. V and J calls and clone size come straight from that table; D and trimming were deduced from the DNA. The sample includes approximately 150,000 clones, 80% to 90% of them seen just once. The length of the CDR3 is 15 residues. V lost 0 bases and J lost 3; bases outside the gene matches: 4. CDR1 LNHNV and CDR2 YYDKDF come from the germline V gene (reference sequence). The data were taken from a study of blood T cell repertoires in COVID-19. As for the study in general: The origin of the acute and convalescent COVID-19 samples was the United States, Italy and Spain. The analysed material was cDNA or gDNA that came from T cells, B-cell-depleted T cells, or PBMCs.

This sequence joins TRBV15 and TRBJ2-7; 8 bases are a match to TRBD2. The sequencing input was peripheral blood. The receptor was isolated from a woman between 50 and 59 years old with acute or convalescent COVID-19. The DNA of the CDR3 is TGTGCCACCAGCAGAGATGTAGCGGGACGCTACGAGCAGTACTTC. This gives the protein CATSRDVAGRYEQYF.